This T cell receptor (beta chain) was documented in a study of blood T cell repertoires in COVID-19. Across the study: PBMCs, B-cell-depleted T cells, or T cells provided the cDNA or gDNA that made up the material.

Sequencing was performed with immunoSEQ multiplex PCR; in TCRdb, only in-frame clones are kept and a portion is missing. This sample has about 150,000 clones, with just over 85% found just once. Unmatched junction bases numbered 3, after V lost 8 bases and J lost 3 bases. Germline-derived CDR1 and CDR2 are MNHEY and SMNVEV (reference sequence). CDR3 length equals 13 residues. This clone was recorded only once. The chain links TRBV27 to TRBJ2-7; 11 positions match TRBD2. The TCR was taken from a man between 65 and 85 years old with acute or convalescent COVID-19. The sample taken for sequencing was peripheral blood. CDR3 residues: CASGGLAGYEQYF. CDR3 sequence (DNA): TGTGCCAGCGGCGGACTAGCGGGCTACGAGCAGTACTTC.